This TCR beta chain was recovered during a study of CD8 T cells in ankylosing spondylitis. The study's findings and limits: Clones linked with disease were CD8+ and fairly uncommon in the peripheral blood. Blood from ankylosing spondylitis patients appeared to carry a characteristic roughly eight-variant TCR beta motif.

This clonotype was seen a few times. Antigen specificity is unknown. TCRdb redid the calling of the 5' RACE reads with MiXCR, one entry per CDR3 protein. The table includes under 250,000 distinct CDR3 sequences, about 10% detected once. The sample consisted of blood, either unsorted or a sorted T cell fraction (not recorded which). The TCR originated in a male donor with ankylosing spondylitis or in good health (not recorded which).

The CDR3 sequence is CASRVTGGLDTQYF. Written as DNA, the CDR3 is TGTGCCAGCAGGGTAACAGGGGGCTTAGATACGCAGTATTTT. V and J are TRBV2 and TRBJ2-3; 9 bases match TRBD1. The germline V gene has CDR1 SNHLY and CDR2 FYNNEI. Trimming cost V 6 bases and J 5 bases; bases outside gene matches: 6. The CDR3 is 14 residues long. Looking up the rest from reference TRBV2 and TRBJ2-3 gives the full variable domain: EPEVTQTPSHQVTQMGQEVILRCVPISNHLYFYWYRQILGQKVEFLVSFYNNEISEKSEIFDDQFSVERPDGSNFTLKIRSTKLEDSAMYFCASRVTGGLDTQYFGPGTRLTVL.